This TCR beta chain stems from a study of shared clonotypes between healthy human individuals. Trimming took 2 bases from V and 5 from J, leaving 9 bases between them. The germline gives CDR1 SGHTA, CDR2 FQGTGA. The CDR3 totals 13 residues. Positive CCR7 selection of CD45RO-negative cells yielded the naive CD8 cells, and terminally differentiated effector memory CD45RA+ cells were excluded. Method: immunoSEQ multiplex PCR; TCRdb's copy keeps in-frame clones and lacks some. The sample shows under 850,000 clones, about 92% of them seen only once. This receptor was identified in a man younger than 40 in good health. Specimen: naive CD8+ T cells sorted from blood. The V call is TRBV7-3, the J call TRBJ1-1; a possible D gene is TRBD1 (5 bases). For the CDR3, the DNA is TGTGCCAGCAGCTTACAGGGACGGACTGAAGCTTTCTTT. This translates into CASSLQGRTEAFF.